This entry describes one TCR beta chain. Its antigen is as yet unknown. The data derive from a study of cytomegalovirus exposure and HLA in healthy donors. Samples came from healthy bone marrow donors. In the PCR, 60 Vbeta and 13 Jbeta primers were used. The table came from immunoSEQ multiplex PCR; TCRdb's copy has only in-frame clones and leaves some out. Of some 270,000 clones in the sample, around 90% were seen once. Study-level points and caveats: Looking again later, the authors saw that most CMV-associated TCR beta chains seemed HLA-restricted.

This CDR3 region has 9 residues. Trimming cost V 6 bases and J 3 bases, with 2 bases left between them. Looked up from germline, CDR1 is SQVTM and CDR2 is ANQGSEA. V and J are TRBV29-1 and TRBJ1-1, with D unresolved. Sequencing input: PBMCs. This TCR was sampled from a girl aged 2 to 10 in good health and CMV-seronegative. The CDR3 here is CSVDTEAFF. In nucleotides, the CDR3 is TGCAGCGTCGACACTGAAGCTTTCTTT.